A selection of T cell receptor beta chains follows, all from one sample in a study of blood T cell repertoires in COVID-19. The repertoire was sequenced with immunoSEQ multiplex PCR; TCRdb's copy has only in-frame clones and lacks some. The sample has some 240,000 clones, 90% seen once. The material sequenced was peripheral blood. These receptors all stem from a woman aged 55 to 70 with COVID-19, enrolled during active disease. The CDR3 runs from the conserved cysteine through the conserved F or W. D genes are given only for firm matches. Clone size, where shown, is once, few, many, or a class for clones that have expanded.

V	J	D	size	DNA	CDR3
TRBV19	TRBJ1-5	-	-	TGTGCCAGCTCCTCGACAGGAGAGAGCAATCAGCCCCAGCATTTT	CASSSTGESNQPQHF
TRBV4-2	TRBJ2-2	TRBD1	-	TGTGCCAGCAGCCTGACAGGGATGAACACCGGGGAGCTGTTTTTT	CASSLTGMNTGELFF
TRBV5-1	TRBJ2-2	-	-	TGCGCCAGCAGCTCCCGTCAGGGAAACACCGGGGAGCTGTTTTTT	CASSSRQGNTGELFF
TRBV5-5	TRBJ1-2	TRBD1	-	TGTGCCAGCAGCTTGGGGACAGGAAATGGCTACACCTTC	CASSLGTGNGYTF
TRBV18	TRBJ1-6	-	-	TGTGCCAGCTCGACCAGGCAGGGTGATTCACCCCTCCACTTT	CASSTRQGDSPLHF
TRBV2	TRBJ1-1	-	-	TGTGCCAGCAGACTAAGCCTGGGGGCCAACACTGAAGCTTTCTTT	CASRLSLGANTEAFF
TRBV4-1	TRBJ1-2	TRBD1	-	TGCGCCAGCAGCCAAGATGACAGGGGGAACTATGGCTACACCTTC	CASSQDDRGNYGYTF
TRBV6-6	TRBJ2-1	-	-	TGTGCCAGCAGTTACCCTTCAGGTACAAATGAGCAGTTCTTC	CASSYPSGTNEQFF
TRBV7-9	TRBJ1-2	-	once	TGTGCCAGCAGCCCGCGGACAGCCAGATTAGCTAACTATGGCTACACCTTC	CASSPRTARLANYGYTF
TRBV7-2	TRBJ1-1	TRBD1	-	TGTGCCAGCAGCTTCGGGACAGCGAACACTGAAGCTTTCTTT	CASSFGTANTEAFF
TRBV18	TRBJ2-1	-	-	TGTGCCAGCTCACCGGGGAGCTCCTACAATGAGCAGTTCTTC	CASSPGSSYNEQFF
TRBV5-4	TRBJ2-7	TRBD1	-	TGTGCCAGCAGCCATTATTCCGGGACAGGGCACGAGCAGTACTTC	CASSHYSGTGHEQYF
TRBV11-2	TRBJ2-3	-	-	TGTGCCAGCAGGCTTACTTACCTTGTCACAGATACGCAGTATTTT	CASRLTYLVTDTQYF
TRBV5-1	TRBJ1-2	TRBD1	-	TGCGCCAGCAGCCCGTCGGGACAGTCTAACTATGGCTACACCTTC	CASSPSGQSNYGYTF
TRBV9	TRBJ2-5	-	-	TGTGCCAGCAGCGTCGGGACAAACACAGGGGAGACCCAGTACTTC	CASSVGTNTGETQYF
TRBV9	TRBJ2-7	TRBD2	-	TGTGCCAGCAGCGTAGTGGCTAGCGGGGTTTACGAGCAGTACTTC	CASSVVASGVYEQYF
TRBV5-4	TRBJ2-1	-	-	TGTGCCAGCAGCTTCAGCAGGGAAAATGAGCAGTTCTTC	CASSFSRENEQFF
TRBV5-1	TRBJ1-1	TRBD1	-	TGCGCCAGCAGCTTGGGAGACAGGGTGGACACTGAAGCTTTCTTT	CASSLGDRVDTEAFF
TRBV18	TRBJ1-1	TRBD1	-	TGTGCCAGCAAACGGGACAGGGAGAACACTGAAGCTTTCTTT	CASKRDRENTEAFF
TRBV19	TRBJ1-1	TRBD1	few	TGTGCCAGTAGTAAGGGGACAGGGGGAGATCGGAAAGCTTTCTTT	CASSKGTGGDRKAFF
TRBV7-2	TRBJ1-5	-	-	TGTGCCAGCAGCTCATCAACAGGGATGGGTCAGCCCCAGCATTTT	CASSSSTGMGQPQHF
TRBV27	TRBJ2-5	-	-	TGTGCCAGCAGTCCGGGGGTGGCGGGGACCTCGACCCAGTACTTC	CASSPGVAGTSTQYF
TRBV7-9	TRBJ1-2	TRBD1	-	TGTGCCAGCAGCCACACCGGGACAGAAACTCTCTATGGCTACACCTTC	CASSHTGTETLYGYTF
TRBV11-1	TRBJ2-5	-	-	TGTGCCAGCAGCTTAGGGCAGGGTCATGGGGAGACCCAGTACTTC	CASSLGQGHGETQYF